This passage covers 14 T cell receptor beta chains from one sample sequenced in a study of T cells in Graves' hyperthyroidism and ophthalmopathy. Amplification of TCR beta CDR3 regions used RNA as the template. HTBI primers were the set used in a first-round RT-PCR of the TCR CDR3. One entry per CDR3 protein, called by TCRdb with MiXCR from the multiplex PCR reads. The table shows approximately 380,000 distinct CDR3 sequences, with 19% occurring only once. The specimen sequenced was blood. Receptors were obtained from a woman younger than 35 with Graves' hyperthyroidism.

There are many counts of this clonotype. V gene TRBV6-1 combines with J gene TRBJ2-7; TRBD1 agrees at 9 bases. The junction had 8 bases not matched to a gene; V was cut back by 4 bases and J by 1 base. CDR1 MNHNS and CDR2 SASEGT come from the germline V gene. CDR3 length: 16 amino acids. Written as DNA, the CDR3 is TGTGCCAGCAGTGCCCGCACAGGGGGCGATTCCTACGAGCAGTACTTC. Amino acids: CASSARTGGDSYEQYF.

The table lists this clonotype with many counts. The V and J genes are TRBV12-3 or TRBV12-4 and TRBJ1-1, with TRBD1 identical over 7 bases. The length of the CDR3 is 16 residues. V shed 1 base, J shed 4 bases, and the junction held 9 bases outside the gene matches. The DNA of the CDR3 is TGTGCCAGCAGTTTAGTAGCGAGAGGGGGCGGCACTGAAGCTTTCTTT. Protein: CASSLVARGGGTEAFF.

This clonotype came up many times. This chain's CDR3 is CASSFGIASGNTIYF. CDR3 DNA: TGTGCCAGCAGTTTCGGTATAGCCTCTGGAAACACCATATATTTT. The chain employs TRBV12-3 or TRBV12-4 and TRBJ1-3; D not certain. V was clipped by 3 bases and J by 0 bases, with 9 bases between them. The CDR3 is made up of 15 amino acids.

Ten or more counts support this clonotype. V is TRBV6-5 and J is TRBJ2-7; 10 bases line up with TRBD2. V dropped 6 bases and J dropped 4; count of bases not matched to a gene: 6. Germline CDR1 and CDR2: MNHEY and SVGAGI. This CDR3 is built from 14 residues. This chain's CDR3 is CASRPGLAKYEQYF. CDR3 nucleotide sequence: TGTGCCAGCAGACCGGGACTAGCGAAATACGAGCAGTACTTC.

A few counts support this clonotype. The conserved closing phenylalanine or tryptophan is absent in this CDR3, likely reflecting a read error. The chain carries TRBV29-1 and TRBJ2-3; D assignment may be TRBD1 or TRBD2 (6 bases each). CDR3 length: 13 amino acids. Germline-derived CDR1 and CDR2 are SQVTM and ANQGSEA. The V gene lost 7 bases and the J gene lost 0 bases, with 11 bases spanning the gap. CDR3 region: CSAQGRSTDTQYC. CDR3 nucleotide sequence: TGCAGCGCCCAGGGGAGGAGCACAGATACGCAGTATTGT.

Only one count was recorded for this clonotype. CDR3 protein: CASSRTSNYEQYF. In DNA form, the CDR3 reads TGTGCCAGCAGTCGGACATCGAACTACGAGCAGTACTTC. The J gene is TRBJ2-7, the V gene TRBV12-3 or TRBV12-4; TRBD1 is a possible D gene (5 bases). The V end lost 5 bases, the J end lost 3 bases, and 11 bases lay between the germline ends. CDR3 length: 13 residues.

This clonotype was found many times. The V gene is TRBV20-1, the J gene TRBJ2-5; TRBD1 matches at 9 bases. The germline gives CDR1 DFQATT, CDR2 SNEGSKA (reference sequence). The CDR3 spans 15 residues. V lost 1 base to trimming and J lost 6 bases; unmatched junction nucleotides: 9. The CDR3: CSARVGGGQGKTQYF. CDR3 DNA: TGCAGTGCTAGAGTGGGGGGAGGACAGGGGAAGACCCAGTACTTC.

This clonotype was seen ten or more times. This chain links TRBV7-2 with TRBJ2-5; either TRBD1 or TRBD2 may supply D (5 bases each). Trimming pared 3 bases from V and 5 bases from J, leaving 16 bases between. Per the germline V gene, CDR1 is SGHTA and CDR2 is FQGNSA. The CDR3 is 15 residues long. Written as DNA, the CDR3 is TGTGCCAGCAGCTTCAATGGACATGCGGGCGAGACCCAGTACTTC. Translating it yields CASSFNGHAGETQYF.

This clonotype was seen many times. The chain recombines TRBV19 with TRBJ1-5, with TRBD1 identical over 9 bases. The germline V gene has CDR1 LNHDA and CDR2 SQIVND (reference sequence). CDR3 length equals 15 residues. Trimming cost V 6 bases and J 3 bases; bases outside gene matches: 6. This CDR3 reads CASRHRDRANQPQHF. Here the CDR3 DNA reads TGTGCCAGTAGGCACCGGGACAGGGCCAATCAGCCCCAGCATTTT. The full variable domain, its missing parts supplied by reference TRBV19 and TRBJ1-5, is DGGITQSPKYLFRKEGQNVTLSCEQNLNHDAMYWYRQDPGQGLRLIYYSQIVNDFQKGDIAEGYSVSREKKESFPLTVTSAQKNPTAFYLCASRHRDRANQPQHFGDGTRLSIL.

In its sample, this clonotype was seen many times. This sequence joins TRBV11-2 and TRBJ1-1, with 7 bases lining up with TRBD1. Trimming at V came to 7 bases and at J to 2 bases, leaving 7 bases not matched to a gene. CDR1 and CDR2 (germline): SGHAT, FQNNGV. This CDR3 is 14 amino acids long. The CDR3 spells CASNKDRANTEAFF. The CDR3 DNA is TGTGCCAGCAATAAAGACAGGGCCAACACTGAAGCTTTCTTT. Looking up the rest from reference TRBV11-2 and TRBJ1-1 gives the full variable domain: EAGVAQSPRYKIIEKRQSVAFWCNPISGHATLYWYQQILGQGPKLLIQFQNNGVVDDSQLPKDRFSAERLKGVDSTLKIQPAKLEDSAVYLCASNKDRANTEAFFGQGTRLTVV.

This sequence joins TRBV24-1 and TRBJ2-1; possible D gene TRBD1, 6 bases. The CDR3 is 14 residues long. Per germline, CDR1 KGHDR and CDR2 SFDVKD. V lost 11 bases to trimming and J lost 5 bases, with 18 bases between them. The CDR3 bases are TGTGCCATAGCACAGGGATCAGGTAACAATGAGCAGTTCTTC. Amino acids: CAIAQGSGNNEQFF.

The table lists this clonotype with many counts. The V and J genes are TRBV4-1 and TRBJ2-7; 7 bases map to TRBD1. CDR3 length: 15 residues. The germline V gene encodes CDR1 MGHRA and CDR2 YSYEKL. After removal of 2 bases from V and 4 bases from J, the junction contained 8 bases not matched to a gene. The CDR3 coding sequence is TGCGCCAGCAGCCAAAGTAAGGGGGCGGTTTACGAGCAGTACTTC. Translation gives CASSQSKGAVYEQYF.

The rearrangement joins TRBV12-3 or TRBV12-4 to TRBJ2-7; 8 bases map to TRBD1. The length of the CDR3 is 15 residues. V was pared by 6 bases and J by 4 bases, with 11 bases of the junction left unmatched. CDR3 protein: CASSYWTGLLYEQYF. Here the CDR3 DNA reads TGTGCCAGCAGCTACTGGACAGGGCTGTTGTACGAGCAGTACTTC.

Many counts were recorded for this clonotype. V and J are TRBV7-8 and TRBJ1-1; the D is unclear. In germline, CDR1 is SGHVS, CDR2 FQNEAQ. The germline V and J ends were trimmed by 6 bases and 4 bases, with 12 bases remaining between them. CDR3 size: 13 residues. The CDR3 bases are TGTGCCAGCAGAACAAGGGTGGGCACTGAAGCTTTCTTT. Protein sequence: CASRTRVGTEAFF.